This T cell receptor beta chain was sequenced during a study of blood T cell repertoires in COVID-19. The overall study: Acute and convalescent COVID-19 samples came from the United States, Italy and Spain. T cells, B-cell-depleted T cells, or PBMCs supplied cDNA or gDNA.

How the authors handled the data: Amplifying reference gene primers gave estimates of nucleated cell counts. Produced via immunoSEQ multiplex PCR; TCRdb's table is partial and in-frame only. V, J and clone size were drawn from that table, and D and trimming were deduced from the DNA. The table records around 270,000 clones, 80% to 90% of them present only once. The sequence was collected from a man aged 55 to 70 with acute or convalescent COVID-19. The material sequenced was peripheral blood.

This chain's CDR3 is CASSGGGGAGSYNEQFF. CDR3 coding DNA: TGTGCCAGCAGTGGCGGCGGCGGGGCGGGCTCCTACAATGAGCAGTTCTTC. V and J are TRBV28 and TRBJ2-1, with D possibly being TRBD2 (6 bases). V dropped 5 bases and J dropped 0 bases, with 17 bases sitting between them. Per germline, CDR1 MDHEN and CDR2 SYDVKM. The CDR3 sequence is 17 residues long.